This TCR beta chain originates from a study of T cell responses to AZD1222 COVID-19 vaccine. A note on this clone: Its specificity is unknown.

Study-wide results and limits: Mostly white British, mostly female donors; authors suggested clonal diversity may be underestimated.

Assay: immunoSEQ multiplex PCR; the TCRdb copy retains only in-frame clones and omits some. Of 130,000 or so clones in the sample, roughly 93% are singletons; the top ten hold around 1.7%. The CDR3 is made up of 13 amino acids. Germline CDR1 reads SGHTA; CDR2 reads FQGNSA. V gave up 2 bases and J gave up 1 base, with 5 bases separating them. Specimen: peripheral blood, collected on day 0 of AZD1222 vaccination. The J gene is TRBJ1-2, the V gene TRBV7-2; D gene ambiguous. The origin of this receptor is an adult in good health. The CDR3 protein is CASSLSFNYGYTF. DNA of the CDR3: TGTGCCAGCAGCTTATCCTTTAACTATGGCTACACCTTC.